The clone carrying this T cell receptor (beta chain) was seen repeatedly, ten times or more. These data come from a study of blood T cells in healthy people across ages. Primers used in a second PCR of roughly 6 to 11 cycles were a sample-barcoded 5' primer and a J-beta primer mix. TCRdb reprocessed the 5' RACE reads with MiXCR, giving one entry per CDR3 protein. The sample has around 620,000 distinct CDR3 sequences, 25% to 30% seen once. CDR3 length equals 14 residues. V trimming: 2 bases; J trimming: 4 bases; junction bases outside the gene matches: 3. Germline V CDR1 and CDR2: MNHEY, SVGEGT. The chain joins TRBV6-2 or TRBV6-3 to TRBJ2-5; 8 positions agree with TRBD2. Sequenced input: blood. This TCR derives from a woman in her 70s in good health. The CDR3 loop reads CASSYSGGPETQYF. As DNA, the CDR3 is TGTGCCAGCAGTTACAGCGGGGGTCCAGAGACCCAGTACTTC.